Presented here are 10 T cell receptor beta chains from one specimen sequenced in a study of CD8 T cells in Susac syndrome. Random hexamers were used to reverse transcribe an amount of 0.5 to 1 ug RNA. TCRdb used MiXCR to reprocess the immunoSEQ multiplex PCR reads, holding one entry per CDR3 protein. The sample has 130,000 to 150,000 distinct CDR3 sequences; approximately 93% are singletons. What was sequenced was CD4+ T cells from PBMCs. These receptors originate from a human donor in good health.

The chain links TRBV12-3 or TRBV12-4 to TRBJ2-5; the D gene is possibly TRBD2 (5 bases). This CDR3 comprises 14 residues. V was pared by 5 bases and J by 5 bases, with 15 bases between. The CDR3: CASSPGGLWETQYF. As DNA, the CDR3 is TGTGCCAGCAGTCCCGGAGGCTTGTGGGAGACCCAGTACTTC.

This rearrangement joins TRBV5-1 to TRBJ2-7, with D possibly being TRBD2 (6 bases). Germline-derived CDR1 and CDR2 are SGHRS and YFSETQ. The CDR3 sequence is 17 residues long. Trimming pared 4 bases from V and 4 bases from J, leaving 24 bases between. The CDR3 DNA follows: TGCGCCAGCAGCATAGAGCCCGGAGGGTCTCCCGGGTACGAGCAGTACTTC. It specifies CASSIEPGGSPGYEQYF.

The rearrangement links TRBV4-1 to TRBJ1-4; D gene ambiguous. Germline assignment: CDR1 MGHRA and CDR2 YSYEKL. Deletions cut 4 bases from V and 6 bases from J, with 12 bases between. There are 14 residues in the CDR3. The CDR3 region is CASSPRNDHEKLFF. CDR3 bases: TGCGCCAGCAGCCCGAGGAATGATCATGAAAAACTGTTTTTT.

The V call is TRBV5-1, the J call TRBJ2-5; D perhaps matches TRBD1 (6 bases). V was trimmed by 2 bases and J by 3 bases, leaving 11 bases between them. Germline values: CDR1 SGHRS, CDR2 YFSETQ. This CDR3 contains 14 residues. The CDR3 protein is CASSFRDTKETQYF. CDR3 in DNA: TGCGCCAGCAGCTTCCGGGACACAAAAGAGACCCAGTACTTC.

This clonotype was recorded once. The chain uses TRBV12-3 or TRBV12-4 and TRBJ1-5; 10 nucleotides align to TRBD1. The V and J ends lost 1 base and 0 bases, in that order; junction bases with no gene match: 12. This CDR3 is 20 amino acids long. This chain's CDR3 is CASSLDLAPGQGYSNQPQHF. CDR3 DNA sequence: TGTGCCAGCAGTTTAGACTTGGCACCGGGACAGGGGTATAGCAATCAGCCCCAGCATTTT.

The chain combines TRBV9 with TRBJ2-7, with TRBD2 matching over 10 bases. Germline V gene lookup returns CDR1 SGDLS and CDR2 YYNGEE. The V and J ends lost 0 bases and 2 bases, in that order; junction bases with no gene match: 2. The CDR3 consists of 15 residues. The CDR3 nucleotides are TGTGCCAGCAGCGTAGCTACTAGCGGGGCCTACGAGCAGTACTTC. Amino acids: CASSVATSGAYEQYF.

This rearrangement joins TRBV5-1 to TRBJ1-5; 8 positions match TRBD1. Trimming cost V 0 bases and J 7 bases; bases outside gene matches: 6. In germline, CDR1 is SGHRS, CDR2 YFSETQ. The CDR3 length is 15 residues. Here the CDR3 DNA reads TGCGCCAGCAGCTTGGGGCAGGGGGCATTCCAGCCCCAGCATTTT. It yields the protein CASSLGQGAFQPQHF. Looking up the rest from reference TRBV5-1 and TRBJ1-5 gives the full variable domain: KAGVTQTPRYLIKTRGQQVTLSCSPISGHRSVSWYQQTPGQGLQFLFEYFSETQRNKGNFPGRFSGRQFSNSRSEMNVSTLELGDSALYLCASSLGQGAFQPQHFGDGTRLSIL.

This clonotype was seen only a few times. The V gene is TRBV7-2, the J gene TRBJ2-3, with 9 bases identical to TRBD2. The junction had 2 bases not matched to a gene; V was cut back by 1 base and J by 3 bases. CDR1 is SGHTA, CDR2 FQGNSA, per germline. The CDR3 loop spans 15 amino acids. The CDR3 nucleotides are TGTGCCAGCAGCTTAGGTAGCGGGAGTACAGATACGCAGTATTTT. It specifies CASSLGSGSTDTQYF. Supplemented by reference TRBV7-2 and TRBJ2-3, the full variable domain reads GAGVSQSPSNKVTEKGKDVELRCDPISGHTALYWYRQSLGQGLEFLIYFQGNSAPDKSGLPSDRFSAERTGGSVSTLTIQRTQQEDSAVYLCASSLGSGSTDTQYFGPGTRLTVL.

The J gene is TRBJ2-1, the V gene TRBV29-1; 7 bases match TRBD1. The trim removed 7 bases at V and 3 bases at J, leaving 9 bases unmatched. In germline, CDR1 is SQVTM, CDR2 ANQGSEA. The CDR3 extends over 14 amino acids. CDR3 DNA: TGCAGCGGTACGACAGGGTCCGGCTACAATGAGCAGTTCTTC. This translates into CSGTTGSGYNEQFF.

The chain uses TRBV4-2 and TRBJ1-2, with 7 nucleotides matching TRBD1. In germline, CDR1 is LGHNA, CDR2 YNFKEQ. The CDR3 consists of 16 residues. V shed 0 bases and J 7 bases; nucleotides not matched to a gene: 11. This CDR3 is CASSQERGGPRGGYTF. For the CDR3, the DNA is TGTGCCAGCAGCCAAGAGAGAGGGGGCCCGCGTGGTGGCTACACCTTC.